The clone carrying this TCR beta chain was observed a handful of times. Germline trimming cut 4 bases from V and 0 bases from J; bases unmatched to any gene: 8. Germline V gene sequence: CDR1 SGHNT, CDR2 YENEEA. This CDR3 is 17 amino acids long. This entry is derived from a study of regulatory T cells in long-lasting Graves disease. Specified time point: newly diagnosed GD, antithyroid drugs for less than 3 months. PBMCs provided the RNA from which the TCR library was made. The authors drew around 9 milliliters of peripheral blood into EDTA tubes. For TCR beta, libraries came from iRepertoire HTBI primers and Arm-PCR of CDR3 regions. TCRdb processed the multiplex PCR reads anew with MiXCR; each CDR3 protein has one entry. This sample has roughly 610,000 distinct CDR3 sequences, with 15% to 20% found just once. Separately, the same data were catalogued under a study of T cells in Graves' hyperthyroidism and ophthalmopathy.

This specimen consisted of peripheral blood mononuclear cells (PBMCs), obtained at new diagnosis, from a patient treated with antithyroid drugs. The chain combines TRBV11-3 with TRBJ2-7; 11 bases map to TRBD2. The sequence came from a man younger than 35 with Graves disease. Written as DNA, the CDR3 is TGTGCCAGCAGCTGCCCTCGGACTAGCGGGTACTCCTACGAGCAGTACTTC. This sequence encodes CASSCPRTSGYSYEQYF.